This T cell receptor beta chain was obtained from a study of T cell repertoires in cytomegalovirus infection. Study-wide background: The study used recently identified HLA-C-restricted and well-studied HLA-B-restricted CMV epitopes. Both a matching HLA type and CMV infection were indicated by public TCR beta signatures.

In its sample, this clonotype was seen once. Its antigen is unidentified. J lost 2 bases, V lost 5 bases, and 9 bases had no gene match. The CDR3 is 16 amino acids. Looked up from germline, CDR1 is SGHVT and CDR2 is SQSDAQ. General study points: Predominance within the ex vivo response was attributable to HLA-C-restricted CMV-specific TCR beta clonotypes.

MiXCR, applied by TCRdb to the reads, yields one record per CDR3 protein. The sample lists about 900,000 distinct CDR3 sequences, 30% to 40% occurring once. The gene calls are TRBV7-4 and TRBJ2-3; 8 nucleotides line up with TRBD2. The clonotype comes from a human donor in good health (CMV status not recorded). Some clones in this sample may be carry-over from other donors' samples. This material consisted of cultured CD8+ T cells from PBMCs, taken from culture after CMV antigen stimulation. The CDR3 sequence: CASSKTSGVDTDTQYF. The CDR3 nucleotides read TGTGCCAGCAGCAAAACTAGCGGAGTCGACACAGATACGCAGTATTTT.